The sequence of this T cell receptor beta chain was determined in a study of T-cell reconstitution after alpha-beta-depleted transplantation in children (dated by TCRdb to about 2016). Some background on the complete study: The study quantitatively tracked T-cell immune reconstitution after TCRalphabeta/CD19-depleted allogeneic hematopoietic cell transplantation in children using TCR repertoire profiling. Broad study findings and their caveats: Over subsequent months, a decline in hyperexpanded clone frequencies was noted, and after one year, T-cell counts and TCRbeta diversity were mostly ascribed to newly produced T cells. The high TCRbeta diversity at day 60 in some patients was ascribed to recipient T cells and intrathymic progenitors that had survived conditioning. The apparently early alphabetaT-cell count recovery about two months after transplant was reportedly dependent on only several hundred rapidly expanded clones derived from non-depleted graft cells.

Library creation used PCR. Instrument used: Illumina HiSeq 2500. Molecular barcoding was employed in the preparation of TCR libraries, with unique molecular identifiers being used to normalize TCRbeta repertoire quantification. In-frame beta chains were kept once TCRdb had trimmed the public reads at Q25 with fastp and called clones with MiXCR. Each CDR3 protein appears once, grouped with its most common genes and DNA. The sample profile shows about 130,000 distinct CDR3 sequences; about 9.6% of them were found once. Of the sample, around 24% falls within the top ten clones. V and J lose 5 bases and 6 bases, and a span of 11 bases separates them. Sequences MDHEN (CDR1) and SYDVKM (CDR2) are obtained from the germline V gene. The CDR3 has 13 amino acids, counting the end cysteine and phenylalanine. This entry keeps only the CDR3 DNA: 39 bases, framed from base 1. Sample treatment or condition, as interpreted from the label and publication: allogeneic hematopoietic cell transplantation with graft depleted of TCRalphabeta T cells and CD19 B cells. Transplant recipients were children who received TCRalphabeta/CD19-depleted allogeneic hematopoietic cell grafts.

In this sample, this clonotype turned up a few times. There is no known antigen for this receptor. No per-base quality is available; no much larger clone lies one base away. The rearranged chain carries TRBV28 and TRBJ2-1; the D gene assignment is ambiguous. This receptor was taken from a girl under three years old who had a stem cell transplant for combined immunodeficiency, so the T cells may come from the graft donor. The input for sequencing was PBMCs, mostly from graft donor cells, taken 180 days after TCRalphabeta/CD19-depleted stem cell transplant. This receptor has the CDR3 CASSPYWSNEQFF. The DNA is TGTGCCAGCAGTCCATACTGGAGCAATGAGCAGTTCTTC. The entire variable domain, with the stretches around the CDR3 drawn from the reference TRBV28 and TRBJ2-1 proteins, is DVKVTQSSRYLVKRTGEKVFLECVQDMDHENMFWYRQDPGLGLRLIYFSYDVKMKEKGDIPEGYSVSREKKERFSLILESASTNQTSMYLCASSPYWSNEQFFGPGTRLTVL.